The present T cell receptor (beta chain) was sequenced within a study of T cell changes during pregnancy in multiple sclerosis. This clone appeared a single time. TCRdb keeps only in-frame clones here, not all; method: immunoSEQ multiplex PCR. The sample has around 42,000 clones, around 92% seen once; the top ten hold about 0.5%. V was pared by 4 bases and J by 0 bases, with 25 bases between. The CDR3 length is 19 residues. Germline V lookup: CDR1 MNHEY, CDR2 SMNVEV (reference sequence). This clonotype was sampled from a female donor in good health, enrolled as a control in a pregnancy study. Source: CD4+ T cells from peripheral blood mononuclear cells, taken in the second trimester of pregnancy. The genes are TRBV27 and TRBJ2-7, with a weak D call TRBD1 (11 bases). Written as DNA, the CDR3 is TGTGCCAGCAGTTGGAGGACAGGGGGCGCTAGCGGGAGCTCCTACGAGCAGTACTTC. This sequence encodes CASSWRTGGASGSSYEQYF.